The 9 T cell receptor beta chains in this list originate from one sample, sequenced in a study of T cell responses to AZD1222 COVID-19 vaccine. Profiled with immunoSEQ multiplex PCR; TCRdb holds only in-frame clones, not every one. The data show some 280,000 clones, 94% seen once. Source: peripheral blood, taken 28 days after the second AZD1222 dose. The receptors here all came from an adult who received the AZD1222 COVID-19 vaccine.

The chain employs TRBV3-1 (or the pseudogene TRBV3-2) and TRBJ1-2; 9 nucleotides line up with TRBD1. The length of the CDR3 is 14 residues. CDR1 and CDR2 (germline): LGHDT, YNNKEL (reference sequence). V lost 4 bases and J lost 5; bases outside the gene matches: 5. The CDR3 nucleotides are TGTGCCAGCAGCCCGGACAGGGGCCGGTATGGCTACACCTTC. This codes for CASSPDRGRYGYTF.

This chain joins TRBV4-1 and TRBJ2-3; D not certain. CDR1 is MGHRA, CDR2 YSYEKL, per germline. Trimming took 2 bases from V and 3 from J, leaving 6 bases between them. The CDR3 extends over 13 amino acids. The CDR3 nucleotides read TGCGCCAGCAGCCAACTGGGGACAGATACGCAGTATTTT. It specifies CASSQLGTDTQYF.

In nucleotides, the CDR3 is TGTGCCAGCAGCCTCAGGACCGTTTTCTATGGCTACACCTTC. Translating it yields CASSLRTVFYGYTF. This rearrangement joins TRBV28 to TRBJ1-2; no firm D call. Germline CDR1 and CDR2: MDHEN and SYDVKM. The V gene lost 6 bases and the J gene lost 4 bases, with 15 bases spanning the gap. This CDR3 has 14 amino acids.

V is TRBV5-1 and J is TRBJ2-3; a weak D match, TRBD1 (6 bases). Germline V CDR1 and CDR2: SGHRS, YFSETQ. CDR3 length equals 16 residues. V lost 3 bases, J lost 2 bases, and 16 bases lay in between. The CDR3 loop is CASSSGGRGSTDTQYF. The DNA of the CDR3 is TGCGCCAGCAGCTCCGGAGGCAGGGGATCCACAGATACGCAGTATTTT.

The chain carries TRBV25-1 and TRBJ2-7; 12 bases map to TRBD2. Germline V gives CDR1 MGHDK, CDR2 SYGVNS. The V and J ends lost 2 bases and 0 bases, in that order; junction bases with no gene match: 2. The CDR3 extends over 16 amino acids. For the CDR3, the DNA is TGTGCCAGCAGTGAACCGGGACTAGCGGGCTCCTACGAGCAGTACTTC. The encoded protein is CASSEPGLAGSYEQYF.

This clone appeared once. The chain joins TRBV21-1 to TRBJ2-7. TRBV21-1 represents a pseudogene. This CDR3 region has 15 residues. CDR3 in amino acids: CASSKALGTWGEQYF. For the CDR3, the DNA is TGTGCCAGCAGCAAAGCGCTCGGGACCTGGGGCGAGCAGTACTTC.

With respect to this clone: The junction departs from germline at one end; a sequencing error may be responsible. The rearrangement uses TRBV18 and TRBJ2-3; D not resolved. There are 13 residues in the CDR3. Germline V gene data show CDR1 as KGHSH and CDR2 as LQKENI. This CDR3 reads CASSPIPRLGSNF. Written as DNA, the CDR3 is TGTGCCAGCTCACCAATTCCCCGTTTGGGCAGTAATTTT.

This rearrangement joins TRBV18 to TRBJ1-2; possible D gene TRBD1, 5 bases. The V and J ends lost 3 bases and 5 bases respectively, with 7 bases between them. The CDR3 runs 12 residues. CDR1 and CDR2 from the germline V gene are KGHSH and LQKENI. This CDR3 reads CASSPTEYGYTF. The CDR3 coding sequence is TGTGCCAGCTCACCGACAGAATATGGCTACACCTTC.

The chain joins TRBV12-3 or TRBV12-4 to TRBJ2-7; D is undetermined. CDR3 length: 13 residues. V gave up 2 bases and J gave up 4 bases, with 9 bases separating them. The CDR3 DNA is TGTGCCAGCAGTTTACCCCCCCTTTACGAGCAGTACTTC. Encoded protein: CASSLPPLYEQYF.